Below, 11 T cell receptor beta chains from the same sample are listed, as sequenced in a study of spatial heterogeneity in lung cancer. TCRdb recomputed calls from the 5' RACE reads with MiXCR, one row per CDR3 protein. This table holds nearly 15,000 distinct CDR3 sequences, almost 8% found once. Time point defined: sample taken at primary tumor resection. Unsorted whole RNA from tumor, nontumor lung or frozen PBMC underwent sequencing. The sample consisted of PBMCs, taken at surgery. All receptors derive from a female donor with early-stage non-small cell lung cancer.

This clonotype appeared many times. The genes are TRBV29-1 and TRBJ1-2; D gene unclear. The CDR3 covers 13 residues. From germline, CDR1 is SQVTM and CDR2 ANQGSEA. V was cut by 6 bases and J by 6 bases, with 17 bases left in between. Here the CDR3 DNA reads TGCAGCGTAGACTTTGATTCCCTCCATGGCTACACCTTC. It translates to CSVDFDSLHGYTF.

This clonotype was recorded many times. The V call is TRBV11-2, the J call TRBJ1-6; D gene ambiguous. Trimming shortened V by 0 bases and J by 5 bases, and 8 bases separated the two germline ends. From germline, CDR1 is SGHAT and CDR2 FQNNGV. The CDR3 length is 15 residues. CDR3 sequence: CASSLDPGDNSPLHF. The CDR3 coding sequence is TGTGCCAGCAGCTTAGACCCGGGAGATAATTCACCCCTCCACTTT.

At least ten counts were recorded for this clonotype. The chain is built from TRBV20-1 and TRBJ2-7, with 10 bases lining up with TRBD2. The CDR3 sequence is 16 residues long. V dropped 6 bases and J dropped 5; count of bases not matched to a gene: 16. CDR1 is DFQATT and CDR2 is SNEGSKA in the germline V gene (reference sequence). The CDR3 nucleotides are TGCAGTGCCGGGACCCTAGCGGGAGAAGCGAACGACGAGCAGTACTTC. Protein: CSAGTLAGEANDEQYF.

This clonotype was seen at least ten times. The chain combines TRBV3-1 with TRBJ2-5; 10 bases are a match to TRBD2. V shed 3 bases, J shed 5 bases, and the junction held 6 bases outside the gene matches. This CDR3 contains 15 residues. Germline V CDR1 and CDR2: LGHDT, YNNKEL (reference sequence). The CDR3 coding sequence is TGTGCCAGCAGCCAGCTAGCGGGAGTGGGGGAGACCCAGTACTTC. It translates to CASSQLAGVGETQYF.

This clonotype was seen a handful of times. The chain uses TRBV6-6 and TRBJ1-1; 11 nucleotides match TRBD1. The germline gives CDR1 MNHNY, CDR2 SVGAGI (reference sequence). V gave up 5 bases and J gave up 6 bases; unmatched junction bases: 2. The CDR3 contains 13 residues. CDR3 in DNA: TGTGCCAGCAGTCCGGGACAGGGGGCTGAAGCTTTCTTT. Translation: CASSPGQGAEAFF.

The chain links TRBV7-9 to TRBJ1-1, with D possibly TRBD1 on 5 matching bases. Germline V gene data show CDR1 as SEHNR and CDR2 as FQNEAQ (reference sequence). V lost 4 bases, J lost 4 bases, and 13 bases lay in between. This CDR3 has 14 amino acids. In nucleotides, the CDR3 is TGTGCCAGCAGCTCCCAGGGTGTAGGCACTGAAGCTTTCTTT. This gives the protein CASSSQGVGTEAFF.

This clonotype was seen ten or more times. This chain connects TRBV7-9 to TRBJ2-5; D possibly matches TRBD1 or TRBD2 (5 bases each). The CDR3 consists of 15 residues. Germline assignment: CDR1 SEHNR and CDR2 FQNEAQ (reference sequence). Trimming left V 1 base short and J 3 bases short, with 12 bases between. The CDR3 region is CASSLERGQKETQYF. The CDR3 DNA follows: TGTGCCAGCAGCTTAGAACGGGGCCAAAAAGAGACCCAGTACTTC. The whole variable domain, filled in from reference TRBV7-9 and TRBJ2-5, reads DTGVSQNPRHKITKRGQNVTFRCDPISEHNRLYWYRQTLGQGPEFLTYFQNEAQLEKSRLLSDRFSAERPKGSFSTLEIQRTEQGDSAMYLCASSLERGQKETQYFGPGTRLLVL.

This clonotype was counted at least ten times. The CDR3 loop reads CASSYGDRNIYGYTF. The CDR3 DNA is TGTGCCAGCAGTTACGGGGACAGGAACATCTATGGCTACACCTTC. This rearrangement joins TRBV6-2 or TRBV6-3 to TRBJ1-2, with TRBD1 matching 8 bases. Germline values: CDR1 MNHEY, CDR2 SVGEGT. The CDR3 has 15 amino acids. The junction had 6 bases not matched to a gene; V was cut back by 2 bases and J by 4 bases.

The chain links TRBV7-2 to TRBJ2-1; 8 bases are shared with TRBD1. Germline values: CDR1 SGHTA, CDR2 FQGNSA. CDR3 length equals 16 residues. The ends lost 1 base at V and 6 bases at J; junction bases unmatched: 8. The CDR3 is CASSLVSTGAGNEQFF. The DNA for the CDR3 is TGTGCCAGCAGCTTAGTTTCGACAGGGGCGGGCAATGAGCAGTTCTTC.

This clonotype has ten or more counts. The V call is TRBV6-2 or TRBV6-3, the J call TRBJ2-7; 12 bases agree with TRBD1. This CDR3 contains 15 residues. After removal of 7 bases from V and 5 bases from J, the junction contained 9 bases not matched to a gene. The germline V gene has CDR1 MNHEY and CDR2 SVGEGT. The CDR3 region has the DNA TGTGCCAGCAAATACGCCGGGACAGGGGGCGACGAGCAGTACTTC. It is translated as CASKYAGTGGDEQYF.

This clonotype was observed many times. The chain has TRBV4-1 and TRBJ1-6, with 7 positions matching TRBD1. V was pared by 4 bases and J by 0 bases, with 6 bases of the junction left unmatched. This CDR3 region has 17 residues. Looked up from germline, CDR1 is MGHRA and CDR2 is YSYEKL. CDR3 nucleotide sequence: TGCGCCAGCAGCCCGGGACAGCAGAGCTCCTATAATTCACCCCTCCACTTT. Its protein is CASSPGQQSSYNSPLHF.